The T cell receptor (beta chain) described here comes from a study of blood T cell repertoires in COVID-19. Study-level background: Specimens from acute and convalescent COVID-19 originated in the United States, Italy and Spain. Sources were T cells, B-cell-depleted T cells, or PBMCs; the material itself was cDNA or gDNA.

As originally analysed: Cell counts per sample came from amplifying reference gene primers. TCRdb keeps only in-frame clones here, not all; method: immunoSEQ multiplex PCR. That table gives V, J and clone size, and the DNA gave D and trimming. The sample yields 150,000 to 200,000 clones, almost 80% seen once. The germline V gene has CDR1 SGHNT and CDR2 YENEEA. The CDR3 has 15 amino acids. The J segment lost 2 bases and the V segment lost 5 bases, leaving 6 bases of the junction unmatched. The V call is TRBV11-3, the J call TRBJ2-5, with TRBD1 matching 9 bases. Material for sequencing was peripheral blood. The sequence came from a man aged 60-69 years with active or convalescent COVID-19. The CDR3 sequence: CASSPGTGSQETQYF. DNA of the CDR3: TGTGCCAGCAGCCCAGGGACAGGGTCTCAAGAGACCCAGTACTTC. The full variable domain, in which reference TRBV11-3 and TRBJ2-5 provide the parts outside the CDR3, is EAGVVQSPRYKIIEKKQPVAFWCNPISGHNTLYWYLQNLGQGPELLIRYENEEAVDDSQLPKDRFSAERLKGVDSTLKIQPAELGDSAVYLCASSPGTGSQETQYFGPGTRLLVL.